This T cell receptor beta chain was observed in a study of blood T cell repertoires in COVID-19. Across the study: Both acute and convalescent COVID-19 samples were obtained from the United States, Italy and Spain.

Living in under 30 US areas, the participants were between roughly 18 and 89 years of age. Participant-given clinical history determined each cohort assignment. Contact with a PCR-confirmed or clinician-diagnosed COVID-19 case occurred within 2 weeks of entry. Germline-derived CDR1 and CDR2 are SQVTM and ANQGSEA. Trimming left V 4 bases short and J 5 bases short, with 11 bases between. The CDR3 length is 13 residues. Libraries were prepared by immunoSEQ multiplex PCR; TCRdb keeps only in-frame clonotypes and omits some of them. In the table there are about 260,000 clones, less than 95% of which are singletons.

The sample was PBMCs or T cells enriched from blood (not recorded which). The clonotype originates from a man aged 35 to 55 who had been exposed to COVID-19. The V call is TRBV29-1, the J call TRBJ2-2; weak D call: TRBD2 (5 bases). The CDR3 DNA is TGCAGCGTTGGTTTTCGGGGAACCGGGGAGCTGTTTTTT. Residues: CSVGFRGTGELFF.